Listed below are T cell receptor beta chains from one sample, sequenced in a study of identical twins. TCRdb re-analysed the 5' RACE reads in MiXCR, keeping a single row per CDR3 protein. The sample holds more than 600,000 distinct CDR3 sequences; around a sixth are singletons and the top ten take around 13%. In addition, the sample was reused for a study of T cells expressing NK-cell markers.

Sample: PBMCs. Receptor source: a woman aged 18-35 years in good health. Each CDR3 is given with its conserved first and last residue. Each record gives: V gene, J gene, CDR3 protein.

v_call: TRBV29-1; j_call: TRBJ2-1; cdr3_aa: CSASGTSGGSSYNEQFF
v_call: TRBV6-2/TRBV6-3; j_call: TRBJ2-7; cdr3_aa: CASTKSGRDEQYF
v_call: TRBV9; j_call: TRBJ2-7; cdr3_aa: CASSVSSGLAGGPFEQYF
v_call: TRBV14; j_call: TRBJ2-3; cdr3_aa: CASSQGDWTSFTDTQYF
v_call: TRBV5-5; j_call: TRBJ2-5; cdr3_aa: CASSPLAGGAETQYF
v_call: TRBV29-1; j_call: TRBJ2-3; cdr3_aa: CSLQGTDTQYF
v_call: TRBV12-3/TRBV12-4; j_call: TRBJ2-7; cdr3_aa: CASKRGKAYEQYF
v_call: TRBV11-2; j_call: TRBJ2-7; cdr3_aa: CASSSGGSTGAEQYF
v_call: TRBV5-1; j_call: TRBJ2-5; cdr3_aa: CASSLRAGVEETQYF
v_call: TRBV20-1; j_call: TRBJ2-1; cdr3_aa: CSAVPGAPYNEQFF
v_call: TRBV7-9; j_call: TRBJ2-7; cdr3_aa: CASSPPGRMSPYEQYF
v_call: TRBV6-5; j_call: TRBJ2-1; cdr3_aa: CASSYSGTSGEQFF
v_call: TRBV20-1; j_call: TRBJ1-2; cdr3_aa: CSTPPGQGLYGYTF
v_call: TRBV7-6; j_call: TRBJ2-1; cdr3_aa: CASSLGFGTAFNEQFF
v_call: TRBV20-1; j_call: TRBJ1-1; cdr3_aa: CSARRGTGGTEAFF
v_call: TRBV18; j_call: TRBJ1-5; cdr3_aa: CASSAGTNNQPQHF
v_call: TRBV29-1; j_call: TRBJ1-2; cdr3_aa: CSVGTPGTGGFYTF
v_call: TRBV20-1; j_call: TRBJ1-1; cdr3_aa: CSASPTGWVTEAFF
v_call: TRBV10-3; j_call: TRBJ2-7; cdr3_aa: CAINEGLLAGAEQYF
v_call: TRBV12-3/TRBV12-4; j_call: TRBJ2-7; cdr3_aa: CASSPWGASSEQYF
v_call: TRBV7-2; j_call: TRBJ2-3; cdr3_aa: CASSLGERPRDTQYF
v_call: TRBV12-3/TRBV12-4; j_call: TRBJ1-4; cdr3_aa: CASRSWVPEKLFF